The 18 T cell receptor beta chains given below trace back to one sample, sequenced in a study of blood T cells in healthy people across ages. It was with a sample-barcoded 5' primer and a J-beta primer mix that a second PCR of roughly 6 to 12 cycles was run. TCRdb re-analysed the 5' RACE reads in MiXCR, keeping a single row per CDR3 protein. Among around 1,100,000 distinct CDR3 sequences listed, more than 30% were seen once. The sequenced sample consisted of blood. These receptors were collected from a man younger than 35 in good health.

The chain has TRBV4-3 and TRBJ2-5, with 12 bases aligning to TRBD1. Per germline, CDR1 LGHNA and CDR2 YSLEER. J lost 5 bases, V lost 0 bases, and 4 bases had no gene match. The CDR3 sequence is 16 residues long. This chain's CDR3 is CASSQDLGQGAETQYF. The CDR3 coding sequence is TGCGCCAGCAGCCAAGATCTGGGACAGGGGGCGGAGACCCAGTACTTC.

This clonotype was detected only a few times. The V and J genes are TRBV7-3 and TRBJ2-1; D ambiguous. The V end lost 3 bases, the J end lost 1 base, and 7 bases lay between the germline ends. Germline CDR1 reads SGHTA; CDR2 reads FQGTGA. The CDR3 has 14 residues. The CDR3 DNA sequence: TGTGCCAGCAGCTTTGTTGGGTCCTACAATGAGCAGTTCTTC. Protein: CASSFVGSYNEQFF.

The chain employs TRBV5-1 and TRBJ2-3, with D perhaps matching TRBD1 or TRBD2 (5 bases each). Germline-derived CDR1 and CDR2 are SGHRS and YFSETQ. CDR3 length equals 12 residues. V was trimmed by 4 bases and J by 6 bases, leaving 9 bases between them. The CDR3 sequence is CASSREGDTQYF. Written as DNA, the CDR3 is TGCGCCAGCAGCCGAGAGGGGGATACGCAGTATTTT. The full variable domain, its missing parts supplied by reference TRBV5-1 and TRBJ2-3, is KAGVTQTPRYLIKTRGQQVTLSCSPISGHRSVSWYQQTPGQGLQFLFEYFSETQRNKGNFPGRFSGRQFSNSRSEMNVSTLELGDSALYLCASSREGDTQYFGPGTRLTVL.

This clonotype was seen many times. V and J are TRBV7-2 and TRBJ1-2, with no clear D. The CDR3 length is 15 residues. The V gene's germline CDR1 is SGHTA and CDR2 FQGNSA. Trimming took 1 base from V and 1 from J, leaving 10 bases between them. The CDR3 nucleotides are TGTGCCAGCAGCTTAGACTCCACGGATAACTATGGCTACACCTTC. This sequence encodes CASSLDSTDNYGYTF.

This chain links TRBV2 with TRBJ2-3, with 7 nucleotides matching TRBD2. The CDR3 loop spans 15 amino acids. V shed 6 bases, J shed 0 bases, and the junction held 6 bases outside the gene matches. Germline CDR1 and CDR2: SNHLY and FYNNEI. Here the CDR3 reads CASSGAGESTDTQYF. CDR3 coding DNA: TGTGCCAGCAGCGGGGCGGGGGAAAGCACAGATACGCAGTATTTT.

This clonotype came up a few times. The rearrangement links TRBV3-1 to TRBJ1-2; D gene ambiguous. This CDR3 contains 16 residues. Germline loops: CDR1 LGHDT, CDR2 YNNKEL (reference sequence). V lost 6 bases and J 2 bases, leaving 19 bases between the germline ends. The CDR3 loop reads CASSPLESVENYGYTF. In DNA, the CDR3 is TGTGCCAGCAGTCCCCTGGAAAGCGTGGAGAACTATGGCTACACCTTC.

This clonotype was seen more than once but under ten times. The chain's CDR3 is CASSPPRPWPYEQYF. Written as DNA, the CDR3 is TGTGCCAGCAGTCCCCCCCGCCCTTGGCCCTACGAGCAGTACTTC. The rearrangement joins TRBV12-3 or TRBV12-4 to TRBJ2-7; D ambiguous. Trimming pared 5 bases from V and 2 bases from J, leaving 16 bases between. The length of the CDR3 is 15 residues.

This clonotype showed up just a few times. The chain is built from TRBV7-2 and TRBJ1-4, with D unclear. This CDR3 contains 14 residues. Between the trimmed V and J ends, which lost 2 bases and 3 bases, there was a span of 7 bases. Germline lookup yields CDR1 SGHTA and CDR2 FQGNSA. The CDR3 reads CASSLRIANEKLFF. The CDR3 nucleotides are TGTGCCAGCAGCTTAAGGATAGCTAATGAAAAACTGTTTTTT.

This clonotype appeared once. The J gene is TRBJ1-1, the V gene TRBV3-1; D not resolved. The CDR3 is 16 amino acids. Trimming left V 4 bases short and J 4 bases short, with 19 bases between. Germline assignment: CDR1 LGHDT and CDR2 YNNKEL (reference sequence). CDR3 region: CASSPPGKTLGTEAFF. DNA of the CDR3: TGTGCCAGCAGCCCCCCGGGGAAAACCCTGGGCACTGAAGCTTTCTTT.

This clonotype was found a few times. The rearrangement uses TRBV5-4 and TRBJ2-2; possibly TRBD2 for D (7 bases). Trimming pared 4 bases from V and 4 bases from J, leaving 20 bases between. The CDR3 runs to 17 residues. CDR1 SGHNT and CDR2 YYREEE come from the germline V gene (reference sequence). CDR3 sequence reads: CASSLGGGAISTGELFF. In DNA form, the CDR3 reads TGTGCCAGCAGCCTTGGAGGGGGGGCGATAAGCACCGGGGAGCTGTTTTTT.

This clonotype has a handful of counts. The chain recombines TRBV12-3 or TRBV12-4 with TRBJ1-5, with D possibly matching TRBD1 (5 bases). The CDR3 totals 19 residues. V was shortened by 4 bases and J by 2 bases, with 24 bases between the two germline ends. The CDR3 sequence is CASSSYPPVGGEGNQPQHF. Written as DNA, the CDR3 is TGTGCCAGCAGTTCCTATCCCCCCGTCGGGGGGGAGGGCAATCAGCCCCAGCATTTT.

The chain carries TRBV4-1 and TRBJ1-6; no clear D. There are 16 residues in the CDR3. Germline V gives CDR1 MGHRA, CDR2 YSYEKL. V was cut by 0 bases and J by 10 bases, with 16 bases left in between. CDR3 DNA sequence: TGCGCCAGCAGCCAAGATTGGGCCGAGAATTGGTCACCCCTCCACTTT. This gives the protein CASSQDWAENWSPLHF.

This clonotype has only a few counts. CDR3 nucleotide sequence: TGTGCCATCTTTGGGGGCACAGATACGCAGTATTTT. Protein product: CAIFGGTDTQYF. This rearrangement joins TRBV10-3 to TRBJ2-3; D unresolved. Germline assignment: CDR1 ENHRY and CDR2 SYGVKD. The CDR3 length is 12 residues. The ends were cut back, 8 bases at V and 1 base at J, with 7 bases in the middle.

The chain links TRBV5-1 to TRBJ1-2, with a weak D call TRBD1 (6 bases). The V gene's germline CDR1 is SGHRS and CDR2 YFSETQ. V was pared by 0 bases and J by 8 bases, with 14 bases between. The CDR3 covers 14 residues. CDR3 DNA: TGCGCCAGCAGCTTGGAGAGACAGGATTGGGGCTACACCTTC. As protein: CASSLERQDWGYTF. Full variable domain (outside the CDR3, taken from reference TRBV5-1 and TRBJ1-2): KAGVTQTPRYLIKTRGQQVTLSCSPISGHRSVSWYQQTPGQGLQFLFEYFSETQRNKGNFPGRFSGRQFSNSRSEMNVSTLELGDSALYLCASSLERQDWGYTFGSGTRLTVV.

The genes are TRBV13 and TRBJ2-3; D gene uncertain. Germline loops: CDR1 PRHDT, CDR2 FYEKMQ (reference sequence). CDR3 length: 16 amino acids. Trimming took off 3 bases at V and 0 bases at J, with 13 bases between the two ends. In nucleotides, the CDR3 is TGTGCCAGCAGCTTTTGGCGGAGCCCTAGCACAGATACGCAGTATTTT. The encoded protein is CASSFWRSPSTDTQYF.

This clonotype has just a few counts. This sequence joins TRBV6-5 and TRBJ1-1; no clear D. Germline lookup yields CDR1 MNHEY and CDR2 SVGAGI. The V end was cut by 2 bases, the J end by 0 bases, with 4 bases between. The CDR3 runs to 13 residues. CDR3: CASSYVLNTEAFF. DNA for the CDR3: TGTGCCAGCAGTTACGTGCTGAACACTGAAGCTTTCTTT.

V and J are TRBV21-1 and TRBJ1-2; TRBD1 was called by the table and not checked on the DNA. TRBV21-1 is shown as a pseudogene. CDR3 length: 16 amino acids. CDR3 sequence: CASSRLTGDRGYGYTF. The CDR3 DNA reads TGTGCCAGCAGCAGACTGACAGGGGACCGGGGCTATGGCTACACCTTC.

The rearrangement joins TRBV2 to TRBJ2-5, with TRBD2 identical over 12 bases. The CDR3 has 16 residues. The ends lost 6 bases at V and 4 bases at J; junction bases unmatched: 9. Per the germline V gene, CDR1 is SNHLY and CDR2 is FYNNEI. CDR3 in DNA: TGTGCCAGCAGCTATGGAGGACTAGCGGGGAGAGAGACCCAGTACTTC. Protein sequence: CASSYGGLAGRETQYF. The full variable domain, completed using reference TRBV2 and TRBJ2-5, is EPEVTQTPSHQVTQMGQEVILRCVPISNHLYFYWYRQILGQKVEFLVSFYNNEISEKSEIFDDQFSVERPDGSNFTLKIRSTKLEDSAMYFCASSYGGLAGRETQYFGPGTRLLVL.